This passage covers 11 T cell receptor beta chains from one sample sequenced in a study of T-cell memory formation after mild COVID-19. One entry per CDR3 protein results from TCRdb running MiXCR on the 5' RACE reads. Here the sample spans hundreds of thousands of distinct CDR3 sequences, roughly 20% being singletons. Source material: PBMCs or a T cell subset sorted from them (not recorded which). The receptors originated from an adult woman who had mild COVID-19 (a few samples of this study predate the infection). Cell type and time point are not known.

This clonotype occurred a few times. The genes are TRBV19 and TRBJ1-4, with no clear D. CDR3 length: 14 amino acids. Germline V gene lookup returns CDR1 LNHDA and CDR2 SQIVND (reference sequence). V gave up 4 bases and J gave up 7 bases, with 13 bases separating them. CDR3 protein: CASSNALRIEKLFF. The CDR3 DNA follows: TGTGCCAGTAGTAACGCTTTACGGATTGAAAAACTGTTTTTT.

There are many counts of this clonotype. This chain uses TRBV7-9 with TRBJ2-5; D remains unclear. V was clipped by 2 bases and J by 2 bases, with 6 bases between them. In germline, CDR1 is SEHNR, CDR2 FQNEAQ (reference sequence). The CDR3 covers 13 residues. The CDR3 DNA follows: TGTGCCAGCAGCTTAATGGCTCAAGAGACCCAGTACTTC. This gives the protein CASSLMAQETQYF. Supplemented by reference TRBV7-9 and TRBJ2-5, the full variable domain reads DTGVSQNPRHKITKRGQNVTFRCDPISEHNRLYWYRQTLGQGPEFLTYFQNEAQLEKSRLLSDRFSAERPKGSFSTLEIQRTEQGDSAMYLCASSLMAQETQYFGPGTRLLVL.

This chain uses TRBV5-1 with TRBJ2-1, with 7 bases fitting TRBD1. The CDR3 is made up of 14 amino acids. The V and J ends lost 4 bases and 7 bases, in that order; junction bases with no gene match: 8. Looked up from germline, CDR1 is SGHRS and CDR2 is YFSETQ. The chain's CDR3 is CASSRGGNSNEQFF. CDR3 nucleotides: TGCGCCAGCAGCCGAGGGGGCAATTCGAATGAGCAGTTCTTC.

This clonotype was detected only a few times. The chain has TRBV5-1 and TRBJ2-1, with D perhaps TRBD1 (6 bases). V was pared by 2 bases and J by 4 bases, with 13 bases between. CDR3 length: 15 residues. CDR1 and CDR2 from the germline V gene are SGHRS and YFSETQ. DNA for the CDR3: TGCGCCAGCAGCTTTGGACAGAGTAATTACAATGAGCAGTTCTTC. This codes for CASSFGQSNYNEQFF.

This clonotype was seen a handful of times. CDR3 in amino acids: CASSLMGRNTGELFF. CDR3 nucleotide sequence: TGTGCCAGCAGCTTAATGGGCAGAAACACCGGGGAGCTGTTTTTT. The V call is TRBV7-8, the J call TRBJ2-2; D uncertain. Germline values: CDR1 SGHVS, CDR2 FQNEAQ. This CDR3 has 15 amino acids. V lost 2 bases and J 2 bases, leaving 9 bases between the germline ends.

This clonotype was seen more than once but under ten times. The chain joins TRBV18 to TRBJ2-1; D may be TRBD1 (6 bases). Germline V gene data show CDR1 as KGHSH and CDR2 as LQKENI. The length of the CDR3 is 21 residues. With 1 base removed from V and 2 bases from J, the gap between germline ends came to 27 bases. CDR3 sequence: CASSPLRDISTRAVTYNEQFF. CDR3 nucleotide sequence: TGTGCCAGCTCACCACTAAGGGACATCTCAACACGAGCTGTCACCTACAATGAGCAGTTCTTC.

The J gene is TRBJ1-2, the V gene TRBV20-1; D unclear. V was cut by 5 bases and J by 0 bases, with 10 bases left in between. There are 13 residues in the CDR3. Germline V lookup: CDR1 DFQATT, CDR2 SNEGSKA (reference sequence). CDR3 bases: TGCAGTGCTTACCGACAATCTAACTATGGCTACACCTTC. Translating it yields CSAYRQSNYGYTF.

This clonotype was picked up a small number of times. The DNA of the CDR3 is TGTGCCAGCAGTTCGGACAGGGCGAGAGTTGGCTACACCTTC. It translates to CASSSDRARVGYTF. The J gene is TRBJ1-2, the V gene TRBV27; 8 positions match TRBD1. V lost 4 bases and J lost 7; bases outside the gene matches: 8. The V gene's germline CDR1 is MNHEY and CDR2 SMNVEV (reference sequence). The CDR3 totals 14 residues.

The rearrangement uses TRBV24-1 and TRBJ2-3, with 10 bases lining up with TRBD2. The CDR3 runs to 19 residues. From germline, CDR1 is KGHDR and CDR2 SFDVKD. V lost 2 bases to trimming and J lost 2 bases; unmatched junction nucleotides: 12. The CDR3 region is CATSDSIDSSGSVTDTQYF. The DNA for the CDR3 is TGTGCCACCAGTGATTCGATCGATTCTAGCGGGAGTGTCACAGATACGCAGTATTTT.

The chain is built from TRBV7-2 and TRBJ2-7; 9 nucleotides agree with TRBD2. The CDR3 runs to 17 residues. The J segment lost 3 bases and the V segment lost 1 base, leaving 10 bases of the junction unmatched. Germline V gives CDR1 SGHTA, CDR2 FQGNSA. This CDR3 is CASSLGPWAGGDYEQYF. The CDR3 nucleotides are TGTGCCAGCAGCTTAGGCCCATGGGCGGGAGGGGACTACGAGCAGTACTTC.

The genes are TRBV20-1 and TRBJ1-2; 7 bases match TRBD1. V was clipped by 5 bases and J by 5 bases; unmatched bases: 17. Looked up from germline, CDR1 is DFQATT and CDR2 is SNEGSKA (reference sequence). This CDR3 contains 16 residues. The CDR3 region has the DNA TGCAGTGCTGCACGGTCGGACAGGCCGCTTCTTTATGGCTACACCTTC. Protein sequence: CSAARSDRPLLYGYTF.